This T cell receptor (beta chain) was profiled in a study of shared clonotypes between healthy human individuals. Across the study: Per donor, CD8 memory used one plate, CD8 naive used two, CD4 memory used three and CD4 naive used three.

Clones were sequenced by immunoSEQ multiplex PCR, and TCRdb holds only the in-frame ones, with some missing. This table has about 1.1 million clones, about four fifths appearing once. The CDR3 sequence is 13 residues long. CDR1 is MDHEN, CDR2 SYDVKM, per germline. Deletions cut 2 bases from V and 4 bases from J, with 6 bases between. The chain uses TRBV28 and TRBJ1-3; D ambiguous. This receptor was identified in a man aged 18 to 30 in good health. Some clones in this sample may be carry-over from other donors' samples. The specimen sequenced was memory CD4+ T cells from PBMCs. Subset indicated: CD45RA-negative fraction. CDR3 DNA sequence: TGTGCCAGCAGTTTAGGGTGGGGAAACACCATATATTTT. It translates to CASSLGWGNTIYF. The full variable domain, rest sourced from reference TRBV28 and TRBJ1-3, is DVKVTQSSRYLVKRTGEKVFLECVQDMDHENMFWYRQDPGLGLRLIYFSYDVKMKEKGDIPEGYSVSREKKERFSLILESASTNQTSMYLCASSLGWGNTIYFGEGSWLTVV.